One sample yielded the 22 T cell receptor beta chains listed below, sequenced in a study of cytomegalovirus exposure and HLA in healthy donors. PCR was performed using 60 Vbeta and 13 Jbeta primers. The assay was immunoSEQ multiplex PCR, and TCRdb's table has in-frame clones only and misses some. The table lists 170,000 or so clones, about 80% of them singletons. The sequenced material came from PBMCs. These receptors were obtained from a man younger than 40 in good health and CMV-seropositive.

The chain recombines TRBV5-1 with TRBJ2-7; TRBD2 matches at 9 bases. The junction had 5 bases not matched to a gene; V was cut back by 4 bases and J by 6 bases. Germline lookup yields CDR1 SGHRS and CDR2 YFSETQ. This CDR3 region has 13 residues. The CDR3 region has the DNA TGCGCCAGCAGCGCGGGGGGGCGACGCGAGCAGTACTTC. It is translated as CASSAGGRREQYF.

The CDR3 sequence: CASSLDRRGRNGNTIYF. CDR3 DNA sequence: TGTGCCAGCAGCTTAGATCGGCGGGGGCGAAATGGAAACACCATATATTTT. The rearrangement links TRBV11-2 to TRBJ1-3, with D possibly TRBD1 on 6 matching bases. Germline V gene data show CDR1 as SGHAT and CDR2 as FQNNGV. The CDR3 contains 17 residues. Trimming removed 0 bases at V and 3 bases at J, with 15 bases between.

The rearrangement uses TRBV12-5 and TRBJ2-5, with TRBD2 identical over 9 bases. In germline, CDR1 is LGHNT, CDR2 FRNRAP. This CDR3 is 18 amino acids long. V was pared by 6 bases and J by 2 bases, with 16 bases of the junction left unmatched. In nucleotides, the CDR3 is TGTGCTAGTGGCTACGGGCGGGCTAGCGGGGTGATACAAGAGACCCAGTACTTC. The encoded protein is CASGYGRASGVIQETQYF.

The V call is TRBV18, the J call TRBJ1-2; D is unclear. V was clipped by 5 bases and J by 6 bases, with 13 bases between them. CDR1 and CDR2 from the germline V gene are KGHSH and LQKENI. The CDR3 has 13 residues. The chain's CDR3 is CASSFYPGDGYTF. CDR3 in DNA: TGTGCCAGCTCATTCTATCCGGGAGATGGCTACACCTTC.

The rearrangement links TRBV28 to TRBJ1-5; D not resolved. The CDR3 has 16 residues. Trimming removed 2 bases at V and 0 bases at J, with 11 bases between. Germline V gene data show CDR1 as MDHEN and CDR2 as SYDVKM. CDR3 region: CASSLRYTNSNQPQHF. The DNA of the CDR3 is TGTGCCAGCAGTTTACGATACACAAATAGCAATCAGCCCCAGCATTTT.

A few counts support this clone. The rearrangement joins TRBV7-8 to TRBJ2-7; TRBD1 is a possible D gene (6 bases). Germline CDR1 SGHVS, CDR2 FQNEAQ. CDR3 length: 16 amino acids. Trimming shortened V by 0 bases and J by 2 bases, and 14 bases separated the two germline ends. The DNA for the CDR3 is TGTGCCAGCAGCTTAGCCCCGGGACACGGAACCTACGAGCAGTACTTC. This encodes CASSLAPGHGTYEQYF.

The genes are TRBV13 and TRBJ1-2; 7 nucleotides agree with TRBD1. This CDR3 comprises 13 residues. Germline CDR1 PRHDT, CDR2 FYEKMQ (reference sequence). V was clipped by 4 bases and J by 2 bases; unmatched bases: 1. The CDR3 reads CASSWDSNYGYTF. The CDR3, as DNA: TGTGCCAGCAGCTGGGACAGCAACTATGGCTACACCTTC.

The table lists this clone with a few counts. This chain links TRBV19 with TRBJ1-2; D is unresolved. There are 13 residues in the CDR3. Deletions cut 7 bases from V and 0 bases from J, with 9 bases between. CDR1 and CDR2 from the germline V gene are LNHDA and SQIVND (reference sequence). The CDR3 sequence is CASTDSANYGYTF. Here the CDR3 DNA reads TGTGCCAGTACGGACTCAGCTAACTATGGCTACACCTTC.

The chain employs TRBV12-5 and TRBJ1-1; unclear D gene. The V gene's germline CDR1 is LGHNT and CDR2 FRNRAP. The CDR3 sequence is 15 residues long. Deletions cut 7 bases from V and 11 bases from J, with 26 bases between. Written as DNA, the CDR3 is TGTGCTAGTGCCTCGGATACGCCCCGAGTAAGGAGGGCTTTCTTT. As protein: CASASDTPRVRRAFF.

The chain recombines TRBV28 with TRBJ1-2, with D unresolved. V was trimmed by 7 bases and J by 2 bases, leaving 8 bases between them. Germline V gene data show CDR1 as MDHEN and CDR2 as SYDVKM. This CDR3 comprises 12 residues. CDR3 protein: CASTVTNYGYTF. The CDR3 nucleotides read TGTGCCAGCACCGTGACAAACTATGGCTACACCTTC.

This chain's CDR3 is CASSQAPRYEQYF. CDR3 DNA sequence: TGCGCCAGCAGCCAAGCCCCCCGCTACGAGCAGTACTTC. The chain joins TRBV4-3 to TRBJ2-7, with D uncertain. Trimming left V 1 base short and J 3 bases short, with 7 bases between. Germline V lookup: CDR1 LGHNA, CDR2 YSLEER. The CDR3 is made up of 13 amino acids.

V is TRBV6-5 and J is TRBJ2-1; 7 nucleotides line up with TRBD1. Germline CDR1 is MNHEY and CDR2 is SVGAGI. The CDR3 sequence is 14 residues long. The ends lost 6 bases at V and 9 bases at J; junction bases unmatched: 11. Written as DNA, the CDR3 is TGTGCCAGCAGCTCCGGGACAGCAAGGACTGAGCAGTTCTTC. Translating it yields CASSSGTARTEQFF.

The chain has TRBV7-2 and TRBJ2-3; 10 nucleotides align to TRBD2. Germline values: CDR1 SGHTA, CDR2 FQGNSA. V dropped 3 bases and J dropped 5; count of bases not matched to a gene: 8. CDR3 length: 16 amino acids. Here the CDR3 DNA reads TGTGCCAGCAGCTTCTTCCTAGCGGGAGTCAAAGATACGCAGTATTTT. Its protein is CASSFFLAGVKDTQYF.

The V gene is TRBV7-3, the J gene TRBJ2-5; 7 nucleotides agree with TRBD1. The CDR3 runs 16 residues. The V and J ends lost 2 bases and 5 bases, in that order; junction bases with no gene match: 11. Germline CDR1 reads SGHTA; CDR2 reads FQGTGA. The CDR3 nucleotides are TGTGCCAGCAGCTTAGCCCCAGGGGGTTCCGGGGAGACCCAGTACTTC. Translating it yields CASSLAPGGSGETQYF.

The chain uses TRBV5-5 and TRBJ1-5; 7 bases map to TRBD1. The CDR3 contains 15 residues. The V segment lost 4 bases and the J segment 1 base; nucleotides outside the gene matches: 5. Germline CDR1 is SGHKS and CDR2 is YYEKEE (reference sequence). CDR3 sequence (DNA): TGTGCCAGCAGCATCGGGACAGTGAGCAATCAGCCCCAGCATTTT. Translated, it gives CASSIGTVSNQPQHF.

This clone has more than one count but fewer than ten. The gene calls are TRBV4-1 and TRBJ1-1; no clear D. Trimming took 1 base from V and 4 from J, leaving 10 bases between them. From germline, CDR1 is MGHRA and CDR2 YSYEKL. This CDR3 is built from 14 residues. CDR3 in DNA: TGCGCCAGCAGCCAAGCGACGGCGGGCACTGAAGCTTTCTTT. It codes for CASSQATAGTEAFF.

The sample holds one count of this clone. The rearrangement uses TRBV9 and TRBJ1-2, with unresolved D. Germline V gene data show CDR1 as SGDLS and CDR2 as YYNGEE. This CDR3 has 14 residues. The V and J ends lost 3 bases and 3 bases respectively, with 12 bases between them. The chain's CDR3 is CASSGRYGDYGYTF. DNA of the CDR3: TGTGCCAGCAGCGGACGCTACGGGGACTATGGCTACACCTTC. The whole variable domain, remainder taken from reference TRBV9 and TRBJ1-2, is DSGVTQTPKHLITATGQRVTLRCSPRSGDLSVYWYQQSLDQGLQFLIQYYNGEERAKGNILERFSAQQFPDLHSELNLSSLELGDSALYFCASSGRYGDYGYTFGSGTRLTVV.

This clone came up once. This chain joins TRBV5-5 and TRBJ2-7, with D possibly being TRBD1 (6 bases). The ends were cut back, 4 bases at V and 3 bases at J, with 11 bases in the middle. Germline CDR1 and CDR2: SGHKS and YYEKEE (reference sequence). The CDR3 totals 13 residues. CDR3 amino acids: CASSKGTFYEQYF. Written as DNA, the CDR3 is TGTGCCAGCAGCAAAGGGACATTCTACGAGCAGTACTTC.

V and J are TRBV10-3 and TRBJ2-7; 7 bases fit TRBD1. Germline V gene sequence: CDR1 ENHRY, CDR2 SYGVKD. The CDR3 has 14 amino acids. V lost 11 bases, J lost 4 bases, and 14 bases stayed unmatched. The CDR3 nucleotides are TGTGCCTCGGGACAGACCACCAGCGTTTACGAGCAGTACTTC. It specifies CASGQTTSVYEQYF.

The rearrangement links TRBV5-4 to TRBJ2-1; TRBD2 agrees at 13 bases. This CDR3 comprises 17 residues. The V segment lost 4 bases and the J segment 8 bases; nucleotides outside the gene matches: 12. Germline V gives CDR1 SGHNT, CDR2 YYREEE (reference sequence). This CDR3 reads CASSHTSGGAVFDEQFF. The CDR3 region has the DNA TGTGCCAGCAGCCATACTAGCGGGGGGGCGGTGTTCGATGAGCAGTTCTTC. Filled out from reference TRBV5-4 and TRBJ2-1, the complete variable domain reads ETGVTQSPTHLIKTRGQQVTLRCSSQSGHNTVSWYQQALGQGPQFIFQYYREEENGRGNFPPRFSGLQFPNYSSELNVNALELDDSALYLCASSHTSGGAVFDEQFFGPGTRLTVL.

DNA for the CDR3: TGTGCCAGCAGTGATGGGCTCAAGGGGGCGAGTGAAAAACTGTTTTTT. Translation: CASSDGLKGASEKLFF. The chain employs TRBV7-8 and TRBJ1-4; TRBD1 agrees at 7 bases. V lost 6 bases to trimming and J lost 7 bases; unmatched junction nucleotides: 14. The CDR3 totals 16 residues. The germline gives CDR1 SGHVS, CDR2 FQNEAQ. Looking up the rest from reference TRBV7-8 and TRBJ1-4 gives the full variable domain: GAGVSQSPRYKVAKRGQDVALRCDPISGHVSLFWYQQALGQGPEFLTYFQNEAQLDKSGLPSDRFFAERPEGSVSTLKIQRTQQEDSAVYLCASSDGLKGASEKLFFGSGTQLSVL.

V gene TRBV6-5 combines with J gene TRBJ1-6, with a weak D call TRBD1 (6 bases). Trimming took off 8 bases at V and 12 bases at J, with 17 bases between the two ends. Germline loops: CDR1 MNHEY, CDR2 SVGAGI. This CDR3 is 13 amino acids long. The CDR3 DNA sequence: TGTGCCAGCTGTTCGGGCTTCAGGGGACCCCTCCACTTT. Protein product: CASCSGFRGPLHF.